This T cell receptor beta chain was identified during a study of T cell responses to AZD1222 COVID-19 vaccine. In regard to this clone: Its specificity is unknown.

Germline CDR1 is MNHEY and CDR2 is SMNVEV (reference sequence). CDR3 length: 15 amino acids. With V trimmed by 6 bases and J by 4 bases, 3 bases remained unmatched. Whether given at about 4 or about 12 weeks, second doses were pooled. Study observations and caveats: Baseline seropositivity occurred in only a handful of AZD1222 recipients. Donor demographics were predominantly white British with a female majority; clonal diversity may be underestimated.

Assay: immunoSEQ multiplex PCR; the TCRdb copy retains only in-frame clones and omits some. The table shows about 180,000 clones, with over 90% occurring only once. The chain recombines TRBV27 with TRBJ2-1, with 13 bases that match TRBD2. The source of this sequence is an adult who received the AZD1222 COVID-19 vaccine. This specimen was peripheral blood, taken 28 days after the second AZD1222 dose. In DNA, the CDR3 is TGTGCCAGCAGGATACTAGCGGGAGGGTACAATGAGCAGTTCTTC. As protein: CASRILAGGYNEQFF.